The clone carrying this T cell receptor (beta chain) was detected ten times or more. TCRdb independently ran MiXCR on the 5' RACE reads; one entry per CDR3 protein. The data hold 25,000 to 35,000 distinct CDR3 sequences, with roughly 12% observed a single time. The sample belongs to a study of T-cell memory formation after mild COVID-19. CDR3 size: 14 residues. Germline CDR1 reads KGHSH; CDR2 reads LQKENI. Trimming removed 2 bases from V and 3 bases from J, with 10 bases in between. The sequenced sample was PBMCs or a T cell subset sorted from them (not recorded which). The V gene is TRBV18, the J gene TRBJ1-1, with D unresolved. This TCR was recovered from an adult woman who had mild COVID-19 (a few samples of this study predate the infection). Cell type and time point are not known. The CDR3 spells CASSPRTGDTEAFF. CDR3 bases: TGTGCCAGCTCACCAAGAACCGGGGACACTGAAGCTTTCTTT.